This T cell receptor (beta chain) was retrieved from a study of PD-1 blockade in classical Hodgkin lymphoma. V lost 0 bases, J lost 0 bases, and 4 bases lay in between. The CDR3 runs 14 residues. The germline V gene has CDR1 SGHKS and CDR2 YYEKEE (reference sequence). Time point defined: newly diagnosed, previously untreated cHL patient sample. Comparison relied on PBMCs that came from newly diagnosed, untreated classical Hodgkin lymphoma. Some clones are missing from TCRdb's copy, which holds only in-frame ones; the method was immunoSEQ multiplex PCR. The sample lists over 60,000 clones; approximately 93% were seen once.

Sequenced sample: peripheral blood mononuclear cells (PBMCs). The V gene is TRBV5-5, the J gene TRBJ1-5; the D is unclear. This clonotype originated in a human donor with classical Hodgkin lymphoma. The CDR3 DNA follows: TGTGCCAGCAGCTTGGGGGCTAGCAATCAGCCCCAGCATTTT. This codes for CASSLGASNQPQHF. Combining the CDR3 with reference TRBV5-5 and TRBJ1-5 gives the whole variable domain DAGVTQSPTHLIKTRGQQVTLRCSPISGHKSVSWYQQVLGQGPQFIFQYYEKEERGRGNFPDRFSARQFPNYSSELNVNALLLGDSALYLCASSLGASNQPQHFGDGTRLSIL.